The 26 T cell receptor beta chains below come from one sample, sequenced in a study of memory CD4+ T cells and cytomegalovirus serostatus (dated by TCRdb to between 2017 and 2020). The library was generated by the immunoSEQ multiplex PCR assay. Sourced from immuneACCESS, this table was stored by TCRdb with only in-frame sequences that have V and J called. A share of the clones is absent; for the studies checked, an unresolved V gene accounts for under half, and the remainder has no known explanation. In this sample the table shows around 99,000 clones, about four fifths of which occur a single time. The ten top clones hold 3.6% of the sample. Single viable CD3+CD4+CD8-CD45RO+ cells were sorted as memory CD4+ T cells on a FACSAria II. Specimen: memory CD4+ T cells from blood. These receptors were obtained from an adult in good health and CMV-seropositive.

The rearrangement uses TRBV2 and TRBJ1-2; 7 positions agree with TRBD1. J gave up 1 base and V 5 bases, and 4 bases lay outside the gene matches. The CDR3 has 14 residues. Germline V gives CDR1 SNHLY, CDR2 FYNNEI. The DNA of the CDR3 is TGTGCCAGCAGTTGGGCAGGGGGTAACTATGGCTACACCTTC. Amino acid sequence: CASSWAGGNYGYTF. Together with reference TRBV2 and TRBJ1-2, the CDR3 gives the full variable domain: EPEVTQTPSHQVTQMGQEVILRCVPISNHLYFYWYRQILGQKVEFLVSFYNNEISEKSEIFDDQFSVERPDGSNFTLKIRSTKLEDSAMYFCASSWAGGNYGYTFGSGTRLTVV.

The chain uses TRBV7-2 and TRBJ1-5; no firm D call. This CDR3 comprises 14 residues. Germline CDR1 is SGHTA and CDR2 is FQGNSA. With 5 bases removed from V and 0 bases from J, the gap between germline ends came to 8 bases. The CDR3 coding sequence is TGTGCCAGCAGCCCCTCTCTTAGCAATCAGCCCCAGCATTTT. Protein: CASSPSLSNQPQHF.

The V and J genes are TRBV28 and TRBJ2-7, with D perhaps being TRBD1 or TRBD2 (5 bases each). The CDR3 runs to 15 residues. Germline V gives CDR1 MDHEN, CDR2 SYDVKM. Trimming removed 3 bases at V and 6 bases at J, with 18 bases between. The CDR3 protein is CASSFGGGSWSEQYF. The CDR3 DNA reads as TGTGCCAGCAGTTTTGGTGGGGGAAGCTGGAGCGAGCAGTACTTC.

The genes are TRBV28 and TRBJ1-1, with a tentative D call TRBD1 (6 bases). This CDR3 is 13 amino acids long. With 5 bases removed from V and 4 bases from J, the gap between germline ends came to 11 bases. Germline CDR1 MDHEN, CDR2 SYDVKM. The DNA for the CDR3 is TGTGCCAGCAGTACTACAGGGTTCACTGAAGCTTTCTTT. Translated, it gives CASSTTGFTEAFF.

This chain joins TRBV5-1 and TRBJ2-3; weak D call: TRBD1 (6 bases). CDR3 size: 14 residues. Trimming pared 4 bases from V and 4 bases from J, leaving 13 bases between. Per germline, CDR1 SGHRS and CDR2 YFSETQ. The CDR3 DNA follows: TGCGCCAGCAGCGTAATTGGGGGCCCAGATACGCAGTATTTT. Translation gives CASSVIGGPDTQYF. Combining the CDR3 with reference TRBV5-1 and TRBJ2-3 gives the whole variable domain KAGVTQTPRYLIKTRGQQVTLSCSPISGHRSVSWYQQTPGQGLQFLFEYFSETQRNKGNFPGRFSGRQFSNSRSEMNVSTLELGDSALYLCASSVIGGPDTQYFGPGTRLTVL.

CDR3 in DNA: TGTGCCAGCAGCCGGCCCCAGGGTCCTAGCGGGGCTTCCTACGAGCAGTACTTC. It translates to CASSRPQGPSGASYEQYF. The chain employs TRBV7-2 and TRBJ2-7, with TRBD2 identical over 9 bases. After removal of 5 bases from V and 1 base from J, the junction contained 15 bases not matched to a gene. Per the germline V gene, CDR1 is SGHTA and CDR2 is FQGNSA. The CDR3 covers 18 residues.

The chain has TRBV28 and TRBJ2-7; possible D gene TRBD1, 5 bases. V was shortened by 2 bases and J by 3 bases, with 17 bases between the two germline ends. The CDR3 sequence is 16 residues long. Per germline, CDR1 MDHEN and CDR2 SYDVKM. The CDR3, as DNA: TGTGCCAGCAGTTTACGGCCAGGGCCCCCCGGCTACGAGCAGTACTTC. It codes for CASSLRPGPPGYEQYF.

The chain recombines TRBV11-3 with TRBJ2-2; no clear D. Germline V gene sequence: CDR1 SGHNT, CDR2 YENEEA. CDR3 length: 14 amino acids. Trimming left V 1 base short and J 4 bases short, with 7 bases between. The CDR3 loop is CASSLAGTTGELFF. Here the CDR3 DNA reads TGTGCCAGCAGCTTAGCTGGTACCACCGGGGAGCTGTTTTTT.

The V call is TRBV7-5, the J call TRBJ2-2; the tabulated D call, TRBD2, remains unverified against the DNA. TRBV7-5 is designated a pseudogene. This CDR3 spans 18 amino acids. This chain's CDR3 is CVRSTETSGRAEPGELFF. The CDR3 DNA sequence: TGTGTCAGAAGCACCGAGACTAGCGGGAGGGCCGAACCCGGGGAGCTGTTTTTT.

The chain employs TRBV11-3 and TRBJ2-7; tentatively, D is TRBD1 (6 bases). This CDR3 region has 12 residues. Germline V gene sequence: CDR1 SGHNT, CDR2 YENEEA. V lost 2 bases and J lost 6, with 8 bases in between. In DNA form, the CDR3 reads TGTGCCAGCAGCTTATTACAGGGCGAGCAGTACTTC. This encodes CASSLLQGEQYF.

There are a few counts of this clone. The chain joins TRBV11-2 to TRBJ2-7; the D is unclear. The germline V gene encodes CDR1 SGHAT and CDR2 FQNNGV. Between the trimmed V and J ends, which lost 5 bases and 3 bases, there was a span of 26 bases. This CDR3 is 18 amino acids long. As DNA, the CDR3 is TGTGCCAGCAGCCCGGTCGGTAGAGGAAGGAGTAGGGACTACGAGCAGTACTTC. Translated: CASSPVGRGRSRDYEQYF.

CDR3 residues: CASRFFDGGYTEAFF. The DNA of the CDR3 is TGTGCCAGCAGATTCTTTGATGGGGGTTACACTGAAGCTTTCTTT. The chain joins TRBV5-6 to TRBJ1-1, with D possibly matching TRBD1 (5 bases). Per germline, CDR1 SGHDT and CDR2 YYEEEE. V was clipped by 5 bases and J by 3 bases, with 17 bases between them. The CDR3 totals 15 residues. Supplemented by reference TRBV5-6 and TRBJ1-1, the full variable domain reads DAGVTQSPTHLIKTRGQQVTLRCSPKSGHDTVSWYQQALGQGPQFIFQYYEEEERQRGNFPDRFSGHQFPNYSSELNVNALLLGDSALYLCASRFFDGGYTEAFFGQGTRLTVV.

The chain recombines TRBV4-1 with TRBJ2-7; D assignment may be TRBD1 or TRBD2 (5 bases each). The V gene's germline CDR1 is MGHRA and CDR2 YSYEKL. The V gene lost 1 base and the J gene lost 2 bases, with 15 bases spanning the gap. CDR3 length: 16 residues. CDR3 DNA: TGCGCCAGCAGCCAAGCGCCGTCAGGGAGTCCCTACGAGCAGTACTTC. It codes for CASSQAPSGSPYEQYF.

This clone was observed once. The J gene is TRBJ2-3, the V gene TRBV5-5; D may be TRBD1 (5 bases). V was trimmed by 4 bases and J by 10 bases, leaving 10 bases between them. The CDR3 sequence is 11 residues long. Germline V gives CDR1 SGHKS, CDR2 YYEKEE (reference sequence). The CDR3 DNA follows: TGTGCCAGCAGCCAGGGCGAGGCGCAGTATTTT. Amino acid sequence: CASSQGEAQYF. The full variable domain, its missing parts supplied by reference TRBV5-5 and TRBJ2-3, is DAGVTQSPTHLIKTRGQQVTLRCSPISGHKSVSWYQQVLGQGPQFIFQYYEKEERGRGNFPDRFSARQFPNYSSELNVNALLLGDSALYLCASSQGEAQYFGPGTRLTVL.

Only a few counts were recorded for this clone. V gene TRBV2 combines with J gene TRBJ1-2; tentatively, D is TRBD1 (6 bases). Germline V gene data show CDR1 as SNHLY and CDR2 as FYNNEI. V lost 6 bases and J 4 bases, leaving 15 bases between the germline ends. The CDR3 loop spans 14 amino acids. The CDR3 protein is CASRDSLGGYGYTF. The CDR3 DNA follows: TGTGCCAGCAGGGACAGCCTGGGGGGCTATGGCTACACCTTC.

There are a few counts of this clone. The V and J genes are TRBV10-3 and TRBJ1-5, with 9 bases fitting TRBD1. The V gene's germline CDR1 is ENHRY and CDR2 SYGVKD. V gave up 4 bases and J gave up 4 bases; unmatched junction bases: 8. This CDR3 is 16 amino acids long. This CDR3 is CAISASGQGSNQPQHF. The CDR3 DNA reads as TGTGCCATCAGTGCGTCGGGACAGGGAAGTAATCAGCCCCAGCATTTT.

The DNA of the CDR3 is TGTGCCAGCAGTGAAGGACTGGGGAGGAACTATGGCTACACCTTC. Protein sequence: CASSEGLGRNYGYTF. The V and J genes are TRBV25-1 and TRBJ1-2, with no clear D. Germline values: CDR1 MGHDK, CDR2 SYGVNS. The ends were cut back, 2 bases at V and 2 bases at J, with 12 bases in the middle. The CDR3 is 15 residues long.

The chain recombines TRBV19 with TRBJ2-1; D possibly uses TRBD1 or TRBD2 (6 bases each). This CDR3 has 15 amino acids. Trimming left V 5 bases short and J 10 bases short, with 21 bases between. CDR1 is LNHDA and CDR2 is SQIVND in the germline V gene (reference sequence). DNA for the CDR3: TGTGCCAGTAGTGCCGGGACCGGGGGCCTCGGGGAGCAGTTCTTC. Its translation is CASSAGTGGLGEQFF. Using reference TRBV19 and TRBJ2-1 for the parts outside the CDR3, the full variable domain is DGGITQSPKYLFRKEGQNVTLSCEQNLNHDAMYWYRQDPGQGLRLIYYSQIVNDFQKGDIAEGYSVSREKKESFPLTVTSAQKNPTAFYLCASSAGTGGLGEQFFGPGTRLTVL.

V usage is TRBV4-2 and J usage is TRBJ2-5; 8 nucleotides line up with TRBD1. CDR1 is LGHNA and CDR2 is YNFKEQ in the germline V gene. The CDR3 extends over 15 amino acids. The junction had 5 bases not matched to a gene; V was cut back by 0 bases and J by 5 bases. CDR3 amino acids: CASSQDWTGYETQYF. The CDR3 nucleotides read TGTGCCAGCAGCCAAGATTGGACAGGGTACGAGACCCAGTACTTC.

V gene TRBV7-9 combines with J gene TRBJ2-7, with a tentative D call TRBD1 (5 bases). Trimming left V 8 bases short and J 3 bases short, with 11 bases between. This CDR3 has 12 amino acids. CDR1 and CDR2 (germline): SEHNR, FQNEAQ (reference sequence). The CDR3 here is CASEKRGYEQYF. CDR3 coding DNA: TGTGCCAGCGAGAAAAGGGGCTACGAGCAGTACTTC.

This clone is medium-sized within its sample. The V gene is TRBV2, the J gene TRBJ2-5, with D tentatively TRBD1 (6 bases). Between the trimmed V and J ends, which lost 2 bases and 5 bases, there was a span of 18 bases. The CDR3 length is 16 residues. The germline CDR1 and CDR2 sequences are SNHLY and FYNNEI. The CDR3 is CASSERLGRGWETQYF. CDR3 DNA: TGTGCCAGCAGTGAACGCCTTGGCAGGGGTTGGGAGACCCAGTACTTC.

This clone has just one count. CDR3 region: CASSQGASGYEQYF. The CDR3, as DNA: TGTGCCAGCAGCCAAGGAGCTAGCGGCTACGAGCAGTACTTC. The V gene is TRBV4-2, the J gene TRBJ2-7; 7 positions agree with TRBD2. The germline CDR1 and CDR2 sequences are LGHNA and YNFKEQ. V shed 1 base and J 3 bases; nucleotides not matched to a gene: 3. The CDR3 is 14 residues long.

This clone was picked up one time. The rearrangement uses TRBV27 and TRBJ2-1; a weak D match, TRBD1 (5 bases). Trimming took off 0 bases at V and 7 bases at J, with 16 bases between the two ends. This CDR3 region has 16 residues. CDR1 MNHEY and CDR2 SMNVEV come from the germline V gene (reference sequence). In DNA form, the CDR3 reads TGTGCCAGCAGTTTATCACGAATAGGGGCGGCAAATGAGCAGTTCTTC. This sequence encodes CASSLSRIGAANEQFF.

V gene TRBV7-9 combines with J gene TRBJ1-2; 11 nucleotides match TRBD1. V was pared by 1 base and J by 6 bases, with 7 bases of the junction left unmatched. Germline lookup yields CDR1 SEHNR and CDR2 FQNEAQ (reference sequence). The CDR3 consists of 16 residues. The CDR3 loop reads CASSLGGTGGRDGYTF. CDR3 in DNA: TGTGCCAGCAGCTTAGGCGGGACAGGGGGTCGTGATGGCTACACCTTC. The full variable domain, completed using reference TRBV7-9 and TRBJ1-2, is DTGVSQNPRHKITKRGQNVTFRCDPISEHNRLYWYRQTLGQGPEFLTYFQNEAQLEKSRLLSDRFSAERPKGSFSTLEIQRTEQGDSAMYLCASSLGGTGGRDGYTFGSGTRLTVV.

J is TRBJ2-2 and V is TRBV5-6, with 12 nucleotides matching TRBD1. Germline loops: CDR1 SGHDT, CDR2 YYEEEE. Trimming removed 9 bases from V and 7 bases from J; junction bases left unmatched: 16. This CDR3 is built from 17 residues. The DNA for the CDR3 is TGTGCCACCAAGCCCGGGACAGGGGGCGTTATGGTCGGGGAGCTGTTTTTT. Translated, it gives CATKPGTGGVMVGELFF.

The chain is built from TRBV5-4 and TRBJ2-2; no definite D call. V lost 6 bases and J lost 1, with 7 bases in between. CDR3 length: 13 residues. The germline V gene encodes CDR1 SGHNT and CDR2 YYREEE (reference sequence). This CDR3 reads CASKILNTGELFF. The CDR3 DNA reads TGTGCCAGCAAAATTTTGAACACCGGGGAGCTGTTTTTT.